The rows below give T cell receptor beta chains drawn from one sample of a study of sequential checkpoint blockade in melanoma. The assay was immunoSEQ multiplex PCR, and TCRdb's table has in-frame clones only and misses some. The data contain about 22,000 clones, about two thirds of them singletons. Material: CD8+ T cells sorted from blood (inferred from file names), obtained from a patient given nivolumab and ipilimumab in sequence. The receptors stem from a human donor with melanoma. Both conserved end residues are part of each CDR3. Each record gives: CDR3 DNA, CDR3 protein, J gene, D gene, clone size, V gene. D genes are given only for firm matches. Clone size is shown for a subset of rows, as once, few, many or a class of expanded clone.

CDR3nt: TGTGCCAGCAAGAATCAGGGGACCTATGGCTACACCTTC; CDR3aa: CASKNQGTYGYTF; j_gene: TRBJ1-2; d_gene: -; abundance: few; v_gene: TRBV2
CDR3nt: TGTGCCAGCAGACCCAACAGGGCCTCTAATTCACCCCTCCACTTT; CDR3aa: CASRPNRASNSPLHF; j_gene: TRBJ1-6; d_gene: -; abundance: -; v_gene: TRBV2
CDR3nt: TGCGCCAGCAGCAGAGACAGGGGGCGCCACGGCGGGGAGCTGTTTTTT; CDR3aa: CASSRDRGRHGGELFF; j_gene: TRBJ2-2; d_gene: TRBD1; abundance: -; v_gene: TRBV4-1
CDR3nt: TGCGCCAGCAGCCAAGGGCGGGGGGGCTACAATGAGCAGTTCTTC; CDR3aa: CASSQGRGGYNEQFF; j_gene: TRBJ2-1; d_gene: TRBD2; abundance: -; v_gene: TRBV4-1
CDR3nt: TGTGCCAGCAGCCCTTTCGGCGGGGAGCTGTTTTTT; CDR3aa: CASSPFGGELFF; j_gene: TRBJ2-2; d_gene: -; abundance: -; v_gene: TRBV2
CDR3nt: TGCGCCAGCAGCCAAGATCAGGGCTGGGAACTGTTTTTT; CDR3aa: CASSQDQGWELFF; j_gene: TRBJ1-4; d_gene: -; abundance: -; v_gene: TRBV5-4
CDR3nt: TGTGCCAGCAGCGTGTCCCGGGGGGAGCTGTTTTTT; CDR3aa: CASSVSRGELFF; j_gene: TRBJ2-2; d_gene: -; abundance: -; v_gene: TRBV9
CDR3nt: TGTGCCAGCAGCCAAGGACTAGCGGGGCTAGATACGCAGTATTTT; CDR3aa: CASSQGLAGLDTQYF; j_gene: TRBJ2-3; d_gene: TRBD2; abundance: medium-sized; v_gene: TRBV4-2
CDR3nt: TGTGCCAGCAGCTTCCCCAGCGGGGGGGCAAGGACCCAGTACTTC; CDR3aa: CASSFPSGGARTQYF; j_gene: TRBJ2-5; d_gene: TRBD2; abundance: -; v_gene: TRBV5-5
CDR3nt: TGTGCCAGCAGTGCGGCGGACAGGGTGAGCACCGGGGAGCTGTTTTTT; CDR3aa: CASSAADRVSTGELFF; j_gene: TRBJ2-2; d_gene: TRBD1; abundance: -; v_gene: TRBV27
CDR3nt: TGTGCCAGCAGCACGGGGGTCGATGAGCAGTTCTTC; CDR3aa: CASSTGVDEQFF; j_gene: TRBJ2-1; d_gene: -; abundance: -; v_gene: TRBV7-9
CDR3nt: TGTGCCAGCAGCTCCGCACTCACGGGTGGCGGCCACACAGATACGCAGTATTTT; CDR3aa: CASSSALTGGGHTDTQYF; j_gene: TRBJ2-3; d_gene: -; abundance: -; v_gene: TRBV11-2
CDR3nt: TGTGCCAGCAGCTTTCCTCCTAGCATCGACGAGCAGTACTTC; CDR3aa: CASSFPPSIDEQYF; j_gene: TRBJ2-7; d_gene: -; abundance: -; v_gene: TRBV7-2
CDR3nt: TGTGCCAGCAGTGAAGGGTGGGACATCAGCCAAGAGACCCAGTACTTC; CDR3aa: CASSEGWDISQETQYF; j_gene: TRBJ2-5; d_gene: -; abundance: once; v_gene: TRBV6-1
CDR3nt: TGCGCCAGCAGCTTATACAGGGGGCGCGAGCAGTACTTC; CDR3aa: CASSLYRGREQYF; j_gene: TRBJ2-7; d_gene: TRBD1; abundance: -; v_gene: TRBV4-3
CDR3nt: TGCGCCAGCCCACAGGGAACCCACGAGCAGTACTTC; CDR3aa: CASPQGTHEQYF; j_gene: TRBJ2-7; d_gene: -; abundance: few; v_gene: TRBV10-1
CDR3nt: TGTGCCAGCAGCACCCAGACAGGGGGCGCCCCCTACGAGCAGTACTTC; CDR3aa: CASSTQTGGAPYEQYF; j_gene: TRBJ2-7; d_gene: TRBD1; abundance: -; v_gene: TRBV4-2
CDR3nt: TGTGCCACCAGCAGAGGTCATTTGGGGCCAGATACGCAGTATTTT; CDR3aa: CATSRGHLGPDTQYF; j_gene: TRBJ2-3; d_gene: -; abundance: -; v_gene: TRBV15
CDR3nt: TGTGCCAGCAGCGTTGACAGCTCCTATAATTCACCCCTCCACTTT; CDR3aa: CASSVDSSYNSPLHF; j_gene: TRBJ1-6; d_gene: -; abundance: -; v_gene: TRBV9
CDR3nt: TGTGCCAGCAGCTGGGGCGGGGATGCCTACGAGCAGTACTTC; CDR3aa: CASSWGGDAYEQYF; j_gene: TRBJ2-7; d_gene: -; abundance: -; v_gene: TRBV13
CDR3nt: TGTGCCAGCAGCCACGCTATGAAAGATACGCAGTATTTT; CDR3aa: CASSHAMKDTQYF; j_gene: TRBJ2-3; d_gene: -; abundance: -; v_gene: TRBV7-9
CDR3nt: TGTGCCATAAGGACAGGCCTCGCCGGGGAGCTGTTTTTT; CDR3aa: CAIRTGLAGELFF; j_gene: TRBJ2-2; d_gene: TRBD1; abundance: -; v_gene: TRBV27
CDR3nt: TGTGCCAGCAGCCGGACGGACAGGCGGTACAATGAGCAGTTCTTC; CDR3aa: CASSRTDRRYNEQFF; j_gene: TRBJ2-1; d_gene: TRBD1; abundance: -; v_gene: TRBV27
CDR3nt: TGTGCCAGCAGCGGGGACAGCCTGAACACTGAAGCTTTCTTT; CDR3aa: CASSGDSLNTEAFF; j_gene: TRBJ1-1; d_gene: TRBD1; abundance: -; v_gene: TRBV9
CDR3nt: TGTGCCACTCAATCCGGGACAGCGCTCAACTATGGCTACACCTTC; CDR3aa: CATQSGTALNYGYTF; j_gene: TRBJ1-2; d_gene: TRBD1; abundance: few; v_gene: TRBV5-6
CDR3nt: TGTGCCAGCAGTAGACTCTTCGGTGAGACCCAGTACTTC; CDR3aa: CASSRLFGETQYF; j_gene: TRBJ2-5; d_gene: -; abundance: few; v_gene: TRBV27
CDR3nt: TGTGCCAGCAGCCCCGGCGGGACGAACACTGAAGCTTTCTTT; CDR3aa: CASSPGGTNTEAFF; j_gene: TRBJ1-1; d_gene: -; abundance: few; v_gene: TRBV11-2
CDR3nt: TGTGCCAGCAGTGAATTCGGGACAGGGGGCATAGATACGCAGTATTTT; CDR3aa: CASSEFGTGGIDTQYF; j_gene: TRBJ2-3; d_gene: TRBD1; abundance: -; v_gene: TRBV6-1
CDR3nt: TGTGCTAGTGGTTTGGCAGGGGACACTGAAGCTTTCTTT; CDR3aa: CASGLAGDTEAFF; j_gene: TRBJ1-1; d_gene: -; abundance: once; v_gene: TRBV12-5
CDR3nt: TGTGCCACCAGGACAGGGTCAACCTACGAGCAGTACTTC; CDR3aa: CATRTGSTYEQYF; j_gene: TRBJ2-7; d_gene: TRBD1; abundance: -; v_gene: TRBV27
CDR3nt: TGTGCCAGCAGTCCCTCCGGGGGGCGCCAGGAGACCCAGTACTTC; CDR3aa: CASSPSGGRQETQYF; j_gene: TRBJ2-5; d_gene: -; abundance: few; v_gene: TRBV6-6
CDR3nt: TGTGCCAGCAGCTTATCGACAGGGGTTACCACATATGGCTACACCTTC; CDR3aa: CASSLSTGVTTYGYTF; j_gene: TRBJ1-2; d_gene: TRBD1; abundance: -; v_gene: TRBV5-4
CDR3nt: TGCGCCAGCAAGACAGGGGAAAACAATGAGCAGTTCTTC; CDR3aa: CASKTGENNEQFF; j_gene: TRBJ2-1; d_gene: TRBD1; abundance: -; v_gene: TRBV10-2
CDR3nt: TGTGCCAGCAGCCCACAGGGGGGACTCTACAATGAGCAGTTCTTC; CDR3aa: CASSPQGGLYNEQFF; j_gene: TRBJ2-1; d_gene: TRBD1; abundance: -; v_gene: TRBV5-6
CDR3nt: TGTGCCATCCGGGGGGCTAGCGGGGGGGCCGTGAGTTCGGAGACCCAGTACTTC; CDR3aa: CAIRGASGGAVSSETQYF; j_gene: TRBJ2-5; d_gene: TRBD2; abundance: -; v_gene: TRBV10-3
CDR3nt: TGCGCCAGCAGCTCGCCATACGGGACAGGGACGAACACCGGGGAGCTGTTTTTT; CDR3aa: CASSSPYGTGTNTGELFF; j_gene: TRBJ2-2; d_gene: TRBD1; abundance: -; v_gene: TRBV4-3
CDR3nt: TGTGCCAGCAGATCGGGACAAGGGGCTTCAACTGGGGCCAACGTCCTGACTTTC; CDR3aa: CASRSGQGASTGANVLTF; j_gene: TRBJ2-6; d_gene: -; abundance: -; v_gene: TRBV7-9
CDR3nt: TGTGCCAGCAGCTTATGGGCGAATCAGCCCCAGCATTTT; CDR3aa: CASSLWANQPQHF; j_gene: TRBJ1-5; d_gene: -; abundance: -; v_gene: TRBV7-9
CDR3nt: TGTGCCAGCAGAGCTATGCCGGGGCAGTACTTC; CDR3aa: CASRAMPGQYF; j_gene: TRBJ2-7; d_gene: -; abundance: -; v_gene: TRBV2
CDR3nt: TGTGCCAGCAGCTACAGGGGGCGTACCTACGAGCAGTACTTC; CDR3aa: CASSYRGRTYEQYF; j_gene: TRBJ2-7; d_gene: TRBD1; abundance: -; v_gene: TRBV27
CDR3nt: TGTGCCAGCAGCTTGGCCGGGACAGGGAGGAACTATGGCTACACCTTC; CDR3aa: CASSLAGTGRNYGYTF; j_gene: TRBJ1-2; d_gene: TRBD1; abundance: few; v_gene: TRBV7-9
CDR3nt: TGTGCCAGTAGTCCCCCAGCGGGGGGGCTTAACAATGAGCAGTTCTTC; CDR3aa: CASSPPAGGLNNEQFF; j_gene: TRBJ2-1; d_gene: TRBD2; abundance: -; v_gene: TRBV19
CDR3nt: TGTGCCAGCAGCGCTTACGGGGGGGCGAGAGAAGATACGCAGTATTTT; CDR3aa: CASSAYGGAREDTQYF; j_gene: TRBJ2-3; d_gene: TRBD2; abundance: -; v_gene: TRBV9
CDR3nt: TGTGCCAGCAGCCCGGCGGAGGGGAGGAATGAGCAGTTCTTC; CDR3aa: CASSPAEGRNEQFF; j_gene: TRBJ2-1; d_gene: -; abundance: -; v_gene: TRBV7-9
CDR3nt: TGTGCCACAAGACAGGGGATTGTCCCGGGGGAAAAACTGTTTTTT; CDR3aa: CATRQGIVPGEKLFF; j_gene: TRBJ1-4; d_gene: TRBD1; abundance: -; v_gene: TRBV15
CDR3nt: TGCGCCAGCAGCCAAGATTGGAGCCAGATCTACGAGCAGTACTTC; CDR3aa: CASSQDWSQIYEQYF; j_gene: TRBJ2-7; d_gene: -; abundance: few; v_gene: TRBV4-1
CDR3nt: TGTGCCAGCAGTTACTCCGGGGGGGCGGTGGATGGCTACACCTTC; CDR3aa: CASSYSGGAVDGYTF; j_gene: TRBJ1-2; d_gene: -; abundance: few; v_gene: TRBV6-5
CDR3nt: TGTGCCAGCAGTTTATTCCCTAGGATGGATACGCAGTATTTT; CDR3aa: CASSLFPRMDTQYF; j_gene: TRBJ2-3; d_gene: -; abundance: -; v_gene: TRBV27
CDR3nt: TGTGCCAGCAGTTTATCGCGTTCATACAATGAGCAGTTCTTC; CDR3aa: CASSLSRSYNEQFF; j_gene: TRBJ2-1; d_gene: -; abundance: -; v_gene: TRBV27
CDR3nt: TGTGCCAGCAGCCCCCCGGGACAGGGTTTCAAGCAGTACTTC; CDR3aa: CASSPPGQGFKQYF; j_gene: TRBJ2-7; d_gene: TRBD1; abundance: -; v_gene: TRBV9
CDR3nt: TGCAGCGGGGGAGGAACAGGAACTGAAGCTTTCTTT; CDR3aa: CSGGGTGTEAFF; j_gene: TRBJ1-1; d_gene: -; abundance: -; v_gene: TRBV29-1
CDR3nt: TGTGCCAGCAGCCGGAGCTCCTACAATGAGCAGTTCTTC; CDR3aa: CASSRSSYNEQFF; j_gene: TRBJ2-1; d_gene: -; abundance: -; v_gene: TRBV27
CDR3nt: TGTGCCAGCAGTCCCCAGGGGACCTACGAGCAGTACTTC; CDR3aa: CASSPQGTYEQYF; j_gene: TRBJ2-7; d_gene: -; abundance: once; v_gene: TRBV11-2
CDR3nt: TGCGCCAGCAGCGAGGGACTAGCGGGCCCCGGGGAGCTGTTTTTT; CDR3aa: CASSEGLAGPGELFF; j_gene: TRBJ2-2; d_gene: TRBD2; abundance: once; v_gene: TRBV10-1
CDR3nt: TGTGCCAGCAGCCCGGGACTAGCGGGGGGAGATGAGCAGTTCTTC; CDR3aa: CASSPGLAGGDEQFF; j_gene: TRBJ2-1; d_gene: TRBD2; abundance: -; v_gene: TRBV5-4
CDR3nt: TGTGCCAGCAGTTCCCAGGGGGCTGAAGCTTTCTTT; CDR3aa: CASSSQGAEAFF; j_gene: TRBJ1-1; d_gene: TRBD1; abundance: -; v_gene: TRBV6-5
CDR3nt: TGTGCCAGCAGTGAAGCCCCTGGGGGGAATGGCTACACCTTC; CDR3aa: CASSEAPGGNGYTF; j_gene: TRBJ1-2; d_gene: -; abundance: -; v_gene: TRBV6-4
CDR3nt: TGTGCCAGCAGCCCAGGGGACGTCTACGGCTACACCTTC; CDR3aa: CASSPGDVYGYTF; j_gene: TRBJ1-2; d_gene: -; abundance: -; v_gene: TRBV9
CDR3nt: TGTGCCAGTAGCCCGGGACAGGGGGTTGGTTGGCAGCCCCAGCATTTT; CDR3aa: CASSPGQGVGWQPQHF; j_gene: TRBJ1-5; d_gene: TRBD1; abundance: -; v_gene: TRBV19
CDR3nt: TGTGCCAGCAGCCCCCACAGGACCATTTACGAGCAGTACTTC; CDR3aa: CASSPHRTIYEQYF; j_gene: TRBJ2-7; d_gene: -; abundance: few; v_gene: TRBV5-4